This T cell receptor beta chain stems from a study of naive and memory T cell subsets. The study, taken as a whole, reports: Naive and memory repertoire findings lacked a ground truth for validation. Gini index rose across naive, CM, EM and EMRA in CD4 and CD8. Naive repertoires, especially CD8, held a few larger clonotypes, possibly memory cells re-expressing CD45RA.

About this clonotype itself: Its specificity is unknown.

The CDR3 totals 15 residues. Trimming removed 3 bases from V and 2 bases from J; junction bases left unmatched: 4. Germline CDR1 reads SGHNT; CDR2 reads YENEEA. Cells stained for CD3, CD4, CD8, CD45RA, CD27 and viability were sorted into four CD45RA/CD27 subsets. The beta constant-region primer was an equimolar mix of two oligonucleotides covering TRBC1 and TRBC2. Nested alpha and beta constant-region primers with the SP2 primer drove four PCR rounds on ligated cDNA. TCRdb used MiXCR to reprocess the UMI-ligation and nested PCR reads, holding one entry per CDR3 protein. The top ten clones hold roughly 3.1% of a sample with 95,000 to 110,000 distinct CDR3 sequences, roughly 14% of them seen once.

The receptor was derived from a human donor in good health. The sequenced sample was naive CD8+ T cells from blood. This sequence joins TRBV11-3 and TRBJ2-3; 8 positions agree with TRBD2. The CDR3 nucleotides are TGTGCCAGCAGCTTCGAACTAGCGGACACAGATACGCAGTATTTT. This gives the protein CASSFELADTDTQYF. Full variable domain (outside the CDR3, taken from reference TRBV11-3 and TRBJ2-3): EAGVVQSPRYKIIEKKQPVAFWCNPISGHNTLYWYLQNLGQGPELLIRYENEEAVDDSQLPKDRFSAERLKGVDSTLKIQPAELGDSAVYLCASSFELADTDTQYFGPGTRLTVL.